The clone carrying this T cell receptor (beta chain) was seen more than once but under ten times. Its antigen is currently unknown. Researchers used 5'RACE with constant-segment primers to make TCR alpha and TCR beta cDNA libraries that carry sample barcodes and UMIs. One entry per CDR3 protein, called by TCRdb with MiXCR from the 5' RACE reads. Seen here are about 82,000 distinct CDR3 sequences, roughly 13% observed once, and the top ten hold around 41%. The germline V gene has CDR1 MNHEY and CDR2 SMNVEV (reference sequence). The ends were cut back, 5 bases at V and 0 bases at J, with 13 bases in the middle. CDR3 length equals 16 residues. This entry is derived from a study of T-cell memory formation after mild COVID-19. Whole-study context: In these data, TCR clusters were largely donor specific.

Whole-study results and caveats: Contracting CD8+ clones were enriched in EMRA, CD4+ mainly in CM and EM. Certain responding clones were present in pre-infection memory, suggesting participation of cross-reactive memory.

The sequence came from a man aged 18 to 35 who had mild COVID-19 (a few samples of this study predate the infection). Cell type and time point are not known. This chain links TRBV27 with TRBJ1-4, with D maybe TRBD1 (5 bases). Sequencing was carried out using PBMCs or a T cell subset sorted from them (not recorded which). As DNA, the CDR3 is TGTGCCAGCAGTCCCCGGGGGGAGGCAACTAATGAAAAACTGTTTTTT. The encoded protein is CASSPRGEATNEKLFF.